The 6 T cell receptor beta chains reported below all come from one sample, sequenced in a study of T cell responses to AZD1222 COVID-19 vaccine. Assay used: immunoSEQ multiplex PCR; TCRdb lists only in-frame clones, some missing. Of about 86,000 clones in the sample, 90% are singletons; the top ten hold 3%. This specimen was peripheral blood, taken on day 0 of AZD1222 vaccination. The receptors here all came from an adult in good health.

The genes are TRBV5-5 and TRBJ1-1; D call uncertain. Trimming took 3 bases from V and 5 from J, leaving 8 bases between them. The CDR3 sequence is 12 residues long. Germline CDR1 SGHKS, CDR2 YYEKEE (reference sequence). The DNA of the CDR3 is TGTGCCAGCAGCTGGGGAGGGACTGAAGCTTTCTTT. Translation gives CASSWGGTEAFF.

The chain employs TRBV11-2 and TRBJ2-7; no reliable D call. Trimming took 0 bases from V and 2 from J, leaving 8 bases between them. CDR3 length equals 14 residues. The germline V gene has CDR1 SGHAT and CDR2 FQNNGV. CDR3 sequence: CASSLEPGTYEQYF. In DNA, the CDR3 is TGTGCCAGCAGCTTAGAACCAGGCACCTACGAGCAGTACTTC.

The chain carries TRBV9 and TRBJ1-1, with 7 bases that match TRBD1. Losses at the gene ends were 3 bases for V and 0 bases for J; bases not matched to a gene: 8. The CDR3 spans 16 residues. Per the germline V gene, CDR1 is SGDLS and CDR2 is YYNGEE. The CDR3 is CASSDGTASMNTEAFF. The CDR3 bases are TGTGCCAGCAGCGACGGGACAGCCTCCATGAACACTGAAGCTTTCTTT.

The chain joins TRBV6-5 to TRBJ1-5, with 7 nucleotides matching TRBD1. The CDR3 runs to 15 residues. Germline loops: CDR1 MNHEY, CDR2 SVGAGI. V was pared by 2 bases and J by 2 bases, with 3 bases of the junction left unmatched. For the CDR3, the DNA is TGTGCCAGCAGTTACCGTGGACAGGGCAATCAGCCCCAGCATTTT. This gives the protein CASSYRGQGNQPQHF.

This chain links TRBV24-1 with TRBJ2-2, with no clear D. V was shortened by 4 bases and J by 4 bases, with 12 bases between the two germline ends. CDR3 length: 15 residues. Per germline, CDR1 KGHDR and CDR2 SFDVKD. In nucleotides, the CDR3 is TGTGCCACCAGTGACCCCGCGGTTACCACCGGGGAGCTGTTTTTT. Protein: CATSDPAVTTGELFF.

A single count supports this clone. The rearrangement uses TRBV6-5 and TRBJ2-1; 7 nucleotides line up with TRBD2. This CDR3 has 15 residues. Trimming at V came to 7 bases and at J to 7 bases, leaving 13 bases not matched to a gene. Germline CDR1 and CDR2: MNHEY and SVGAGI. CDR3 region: CASNFLEGGSNEQFF. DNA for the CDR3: TGTGCCAGCAATTTCCTAGAGGGAGGGTCGAATGAGCAGTTCTTC.